The next 12 T cell receptor beta chains were all read from a single sample in a study of post-analysis software for immune sequencing data. Study observations and caveats: The five TRBV segments detected at higher frequency in patients than in controls included TRBV5-6, TRBV5-1 and TRBV20-1.

Libraries were made from TCR beta cDNA, and they carried unique molecular identifiers. TCRdb reprocessed the PCR reads via MiXCR and lists one record per CDR3 protein. The sample carries around 190,000 distinct CDR3 sequences, about 30% recorded once. These receptors are not linked to any known antigen. The sequencing input was blood. These receptors all come from a girl aged 2 to 17 with multiple sclerosis.

The chain employs TRBV6-6 and TRBJ1-4; no clear D. CDR3 length: 16 residues. V was cut by 6 bases and J by 7 bases, with 21 bases left in between. Germline values: CDR1 MNHNY, CDR2 SVGAGI (reference sequence). The CDR3 nucleotides read TGTGCCAGCAGCTCGATGCAACTTGACGGTTTTGAAAAACTGTTTTTT. Protein: CASSSMQLDGFEKLFF.

The chain recombines TRBV20-1 with TRBJ2-1; D is undetermined. Germline CDR1 reads DFQATT; CDR2 reads SNEGSKA (reference sequence). Trimming cost V 8 bases and J 1 base, with 12 bases left between them. There are 13 residues in the CDR3. The CDR3: CSTERDSYNEQFF. CDR3 coding DNA: TGCAGTACTGAAAGGGATTCCTACAATGAGCAGTTCTTC.

The table lists this clonotype with a few counts. The V and J genes are TRBV30 and TRBJ2-5, with D perhaps given as TRBD1 or TRBD2 (6 bases each). The ends were cut back, 1 base at V and 3 bases at J, with 9 bases in the middle. This CDR3 region has 13 residues. Per the germline V gene, CDR1 is GTSNPN and CDR2 is SVGIG (reference sequence). The CDR3 coding sequence is TGTGCCTGGAGTGGCGGGACAAAAGAGACCCAGTACTTC. It encodes CAWSGGTKETQYF.

As concerns this clonotype: A single base separates this from a much larger clone, so it may be a read error. This rearrangement joins TRBV10-1 to TRBJ2-1; 15 bases match TRBD2. The V segment lost 3 bases and the J segment 2 bases; nucleotides outside the gene matches: 5. Germline lookup yields CDR1 WNHNN and CDR2 SYGVQD (reference sequence). The CDR3 is 18 amino acids. DNA for the CDR3: TGCGCCAGCAGTGAAGGGACTAGCGGGAGGAGGACCTACAATGAGCAGTTCTTC. Its translation: CASSEGTSGRRTYNEQFF.

This clonotype came up many times. The chain links TRBV12-3 or TRBV12-4 to TRBJ2-5; possible D gene TRBD2, 6 bases. Trimming shortened V by 6 bases and J by 5 bases, and 10 bases separated the two germline ends. The CDR3 is 12 amino acids. For the CDR3, the DNA is TGTGCCAGCAGACGACTAGGGGAGACCCAGTACTTC. Amino acid sequence: CASRRLGETQYF.

This clonotype was recorded at least ten times. V is TRBV7-2 and J is TRBJ2-3; D might be TRBD1 or TRBD2, each matching 5 bases. Germline V gene sequence: CDR1 SGHTA, CDR2 FQGNSA. The CDR3 extends over 17 amino acids. Between the trimmed V and J ends, which lost 1 base and 2 bases, there was a span of 16 bases. The CDR3 sequence: CASSLGRDPVYTDTQYF. CDR3 in DNA: TGTGCCAGCAGCTTAGGCCGGGACCCCGTTTACACAGATACGCAGTATTTT. Drawing the rest from reference TRBV7-2 and TRBJ2-3, the complete variable domain is GAGVSQSPSNKVTEKGKDVELRCDPISGHTALYWYRQSLGQGLEFLIYFQGNSAPDKSGLPSDRFSAERTGGSVSTLTIQRTQQEDSAVYLCASSLGRDPVYTDTQYFGPGTRLTVL.

The rearrangement uses TRBV7-8 and TRBJ2-3, with a possible D match to TRBD1 (6 bases). This CDR3 is 15 amino acids long. The ends were cut back, 5 bases at V and 1 base at J, with 13 bases in the middle. Germline-derived CDR1 and CDR2 are SGHVS and FQNEAQ. The CDR3 DNA sequence: TGTGCCAGCAGCCCGACAGGAATGGGCACAGATACGCAGTATTTT. Its translation: CASSPTGMGTDTQYF.

This clonotype was seen a few times. The chain uses TRBV18 and TRBJ2-3; no clear D gene. Between the trimmed V and J ends, which lost 5 bases and 6 bases, there was a span of 6 bases. The CDR3 is made up of 11 amino acids. The germline gives CDR1 KGHSH, CDR2 LQKENI. CDR3 nucleotides: TGTGCCAGCTCAAACCCGGATACGCAGTATTTT. The encoded protein is CASSNPDTQYF.

There are many counts of this clonotype. The V and J genes are TRBV15 and TRBJ2-3; TRBD1 matches 7 bases. In germline, CDR1 is LNHNV, CDR2 YYDKDF (reference sequence). There are 14 residues in the CDR3. V lost 8 bases, J lost 2 bases, and 7 bases stayed unmatched. The CDR3 bases are TGTGCCACCGGAACAGGGGCGAACACAGATACGCAGTATTTT. Translated, it gives CATGTGANTDTQYF.

As regards this clonotype: Just one base apart from a much larger clone, this may be a read error. This chain joins TRBV5-1 and TRBJ1-2; weak D call: TRBD1 (5 bases). Germline-derived CDR1 and CDR2 are SGHRS and YFSETQ. CDR3 length equals 15 residues. The CDR3 bases are TGCGCCAACAGCTTGGGTCTTTCTGGGGGCTATGGCTACACCTTC. Translating it yields CANSLGLSGGYGYTF.

This rearrangement joins TRBV5-1 to TRBJ2-1; D is perhaps TRBD2 (5 bases). Trimming took off 4 bases at V and 6 bases at J, with 14 bases between the two ends. The V gene's germline CDR1 is SGHRS and CDR2 YFSETQ. The CDR3 length is 14 residues. The CDR3 DNA sequence: TGCGCCAGCAGCAACGGGGAGACTGGCAATGAGCAGTTCTTC. Translating it yields CASSNGETGNEQFF.

The chain uses TRBV29-1 and TRBJ2-1, with D possibly being TRBD1 (6 bases). CDR1 and CDR2 (germline): SQVTM, ANQGSEA. The CDR3 runs 11 residues. Trimming took 7 bases from V and 7 from J, leaving 11 bases between them. The CDR3 is CSGGLGNEQFF. In DNA, the CDR3 is TGCAGCGGGGGGCTGGGGAATGAGCAGTTCTTC.